The rows below give T cell receptor beta chains drawn from one sample of a study of CD8+ T cells in alopecia areata. The repertoire was sequenced with immunoSEQ multiplex PCR; TCRdb's copy has only in-frame clones and lacks some. The sample carries 150,000 to 200,000 clones, 60% recorded once. The source material was CD4+ T cells sorted from blood, sampled at week 24, from a patient treated with tofacitinib. The receptor set was obtained from a human donor with alopecia areata. CDR3s leave out the opening cysteine and the closing phenylalanine or tryptophan. The order of the fields is J gene, V gene, CDR3 protein.

TRBJ1-2,TRBV7-8,ASSSDYYGYT
TRBJ1-6,TRBV10-3,ATGQGYNSPLH
TRBJ1-4,TRBV25-1,ASSATGTEKLF
TRBJ2-7,TRBV19,ASSIAGSGYEQY
TRBJ2-5,TRBV4-3,ASSQDGLSTETQY
TRBJ2-1,TRBV11-2,ASSSTSLAYNEQF
TRBJ1-2,TRBV29-1,SVGTILKGYT
TRBJ1-2,TRBV29-1,SVEFDRSNYGYT
TRBJ2-3,TRBV6-6,ASRVSGNTDTQY
TRBJ2-7,TRBV5-6,ASSLRTVIREQY
TRBJ1-2,TRBV18,ASSPGTDYGYT
TRBJ2-7,TRBV29-1,SVVQPGYEQY
TRBJ1-6,TRBV10-3,AISEMGRDSPLH
TRBJ1-2,TRBV29-1,SVEEGSGYT
TRBJ1-2,TRBV29-1,SVAEELYGYT
TRBJ2-7,TRBV29-1,SVAQGKEQY
TRBJ2-3,TRBV29-1,SVRGLALTDTQY
TRBJ2-3,TRBV5-6,ASSLEHTQY